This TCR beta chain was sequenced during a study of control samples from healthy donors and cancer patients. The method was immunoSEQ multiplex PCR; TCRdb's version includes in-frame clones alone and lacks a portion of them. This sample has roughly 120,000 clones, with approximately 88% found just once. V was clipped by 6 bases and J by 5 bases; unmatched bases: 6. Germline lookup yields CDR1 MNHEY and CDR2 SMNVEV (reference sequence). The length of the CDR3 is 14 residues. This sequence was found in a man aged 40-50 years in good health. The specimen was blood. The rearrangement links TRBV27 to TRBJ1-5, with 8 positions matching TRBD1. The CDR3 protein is CASRRTGSHQPQHF. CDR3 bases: TGTGCCAGCAGGAGGACAGGGTCTCATCAGCCCCAGCATTTT.